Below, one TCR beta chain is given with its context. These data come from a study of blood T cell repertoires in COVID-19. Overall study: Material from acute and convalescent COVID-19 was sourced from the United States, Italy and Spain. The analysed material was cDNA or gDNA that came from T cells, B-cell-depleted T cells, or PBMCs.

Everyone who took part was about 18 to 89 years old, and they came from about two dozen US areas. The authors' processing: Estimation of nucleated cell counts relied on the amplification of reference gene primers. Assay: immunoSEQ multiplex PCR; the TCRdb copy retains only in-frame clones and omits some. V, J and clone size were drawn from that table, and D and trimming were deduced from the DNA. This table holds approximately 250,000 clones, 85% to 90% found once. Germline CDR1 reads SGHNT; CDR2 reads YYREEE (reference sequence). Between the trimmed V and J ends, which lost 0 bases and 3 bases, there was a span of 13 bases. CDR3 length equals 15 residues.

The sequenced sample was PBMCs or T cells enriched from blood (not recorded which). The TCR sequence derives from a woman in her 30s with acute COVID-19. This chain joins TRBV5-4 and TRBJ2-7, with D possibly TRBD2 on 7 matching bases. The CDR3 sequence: CASSLGGGPIYEQYF. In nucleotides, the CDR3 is TGTGCCAGCAGCTTGGGGGGGGGCCCCATCTACGAGCAGTACTTC.